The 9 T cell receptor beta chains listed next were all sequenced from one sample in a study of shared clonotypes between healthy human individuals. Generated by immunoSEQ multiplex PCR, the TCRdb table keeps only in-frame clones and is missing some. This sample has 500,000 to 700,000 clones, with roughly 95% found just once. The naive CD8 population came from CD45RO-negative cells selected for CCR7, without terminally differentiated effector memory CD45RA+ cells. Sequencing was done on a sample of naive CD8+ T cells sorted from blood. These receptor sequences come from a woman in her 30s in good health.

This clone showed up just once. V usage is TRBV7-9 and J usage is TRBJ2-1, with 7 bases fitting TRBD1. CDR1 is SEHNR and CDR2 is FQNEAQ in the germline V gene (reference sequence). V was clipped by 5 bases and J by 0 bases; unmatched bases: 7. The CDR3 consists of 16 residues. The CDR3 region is CASSNPTGSSYNEQFF. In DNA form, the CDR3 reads TGTGCCAGCAGCAATCCGACAGGGAGCTCCTACAATGAGCAGTTCTTC.

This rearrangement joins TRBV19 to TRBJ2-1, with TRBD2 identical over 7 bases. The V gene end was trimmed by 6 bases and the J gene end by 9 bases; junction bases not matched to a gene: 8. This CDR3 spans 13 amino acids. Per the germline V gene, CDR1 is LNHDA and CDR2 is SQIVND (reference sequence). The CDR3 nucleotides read TGTGCCAGTAGGTTGTGGGAGGGAGGTGAGCAGTTCTTC. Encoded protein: CASRLWEGGEQFF.

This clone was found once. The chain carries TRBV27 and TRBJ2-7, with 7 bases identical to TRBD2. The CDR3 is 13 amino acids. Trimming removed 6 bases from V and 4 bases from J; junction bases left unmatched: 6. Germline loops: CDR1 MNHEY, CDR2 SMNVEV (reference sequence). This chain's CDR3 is CASRVAGVYEQYF. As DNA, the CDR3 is TGTGCCAGCAGGGTAGCGGGTGTATACGAGCAGTACTTC.

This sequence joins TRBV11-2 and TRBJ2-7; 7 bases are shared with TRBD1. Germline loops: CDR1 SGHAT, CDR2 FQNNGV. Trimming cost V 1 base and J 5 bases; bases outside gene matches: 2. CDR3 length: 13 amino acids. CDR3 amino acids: CASSLGDRDEQYF. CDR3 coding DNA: TGTGCCAGCAGCTTAGGAGACAGGGACGAGCAGTACTTC.

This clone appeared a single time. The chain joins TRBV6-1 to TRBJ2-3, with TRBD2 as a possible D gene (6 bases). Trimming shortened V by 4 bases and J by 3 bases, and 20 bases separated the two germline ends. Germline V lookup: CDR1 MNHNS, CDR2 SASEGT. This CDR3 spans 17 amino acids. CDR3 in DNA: TGTGCCAGCAGTGGAGTGGGCCGGGACTTTCGGACAGATACGCAGTATTTT. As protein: CASSGVGRDFRTDTQYF.

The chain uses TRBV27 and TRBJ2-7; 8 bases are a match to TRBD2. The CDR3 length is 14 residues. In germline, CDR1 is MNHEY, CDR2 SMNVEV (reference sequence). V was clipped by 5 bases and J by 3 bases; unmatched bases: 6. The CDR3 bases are TGTGCCAGCAGTACCAGCGGGAGTATCTACGAGCAGTACTTC. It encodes CASSTSGSIYEQYF.

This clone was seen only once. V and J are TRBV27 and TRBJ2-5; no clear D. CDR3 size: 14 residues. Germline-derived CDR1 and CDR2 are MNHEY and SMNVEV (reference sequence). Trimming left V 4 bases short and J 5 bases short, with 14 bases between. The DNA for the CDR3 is TGTGCCAGCAGTTACACCGGTCCGGAGGAGACCCAGTACTTC. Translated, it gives CASSYTGPEETQYF.

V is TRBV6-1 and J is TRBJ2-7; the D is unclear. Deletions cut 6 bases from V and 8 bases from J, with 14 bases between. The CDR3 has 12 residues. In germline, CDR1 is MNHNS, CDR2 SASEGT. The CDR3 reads CASSLWFYQQYF. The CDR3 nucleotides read TGTGCCAGCAGCCTTTGGTTCTATCAGCAGTACTTC.

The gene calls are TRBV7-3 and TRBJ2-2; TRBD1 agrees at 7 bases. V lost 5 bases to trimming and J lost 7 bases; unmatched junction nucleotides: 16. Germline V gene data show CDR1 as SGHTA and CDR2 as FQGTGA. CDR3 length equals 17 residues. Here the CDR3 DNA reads TGTGCCAGCAGCCAAGAACCTGGGACAGCCGTGGGCGGGGAGCTGTTTTTT. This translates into CASSQEPGTAVGGELFF.